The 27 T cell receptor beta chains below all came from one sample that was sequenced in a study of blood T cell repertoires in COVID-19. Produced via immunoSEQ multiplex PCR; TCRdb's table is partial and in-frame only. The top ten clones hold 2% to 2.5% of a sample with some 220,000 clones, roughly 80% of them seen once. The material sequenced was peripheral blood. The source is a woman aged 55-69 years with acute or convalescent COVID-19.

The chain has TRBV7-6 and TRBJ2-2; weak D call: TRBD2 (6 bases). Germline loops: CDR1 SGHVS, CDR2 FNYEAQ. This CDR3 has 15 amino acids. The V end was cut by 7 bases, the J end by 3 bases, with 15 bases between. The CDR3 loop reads CASNPLAGHTGELFF. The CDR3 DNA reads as TGTGCCAGCAACCCCCTTGCGGGACACACCGGGGAGCTGTTTTTT.

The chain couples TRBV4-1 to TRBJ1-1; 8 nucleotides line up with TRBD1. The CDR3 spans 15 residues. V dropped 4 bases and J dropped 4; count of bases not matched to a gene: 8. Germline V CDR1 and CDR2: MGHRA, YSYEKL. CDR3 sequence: CASSLRDRGGTEAFF. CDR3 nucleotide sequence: TGCGCCAGCAGCCTCCGCGACAGGGGAGGCACTGAAGCTTTCTTT.

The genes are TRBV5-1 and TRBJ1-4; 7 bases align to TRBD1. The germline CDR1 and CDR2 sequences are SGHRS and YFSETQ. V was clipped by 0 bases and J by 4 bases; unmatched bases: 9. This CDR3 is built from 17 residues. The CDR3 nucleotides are TGCGCCAGCAGCTTGGAGTCCTTGGCAGGGGGTAATGAAAAACTGTTTTTT. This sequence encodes CASSLESLAGGNEKLFF.

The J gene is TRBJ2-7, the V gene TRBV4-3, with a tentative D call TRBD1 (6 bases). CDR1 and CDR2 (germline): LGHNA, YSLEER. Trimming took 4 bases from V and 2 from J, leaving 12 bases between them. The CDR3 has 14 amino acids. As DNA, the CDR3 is TGCGCCAGCAGCCCCGTTGCAGGGGCCTACGAGCAGTACTTC. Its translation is CASSPVAGAYEQYF.

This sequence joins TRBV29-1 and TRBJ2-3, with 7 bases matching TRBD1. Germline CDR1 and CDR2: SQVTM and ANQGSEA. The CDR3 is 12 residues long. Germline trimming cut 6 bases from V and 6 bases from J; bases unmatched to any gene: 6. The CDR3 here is CSVDKDRDTQYF. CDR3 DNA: TGCAGCGTAGACAAGGACAGGGATACGCAGTATTTT.

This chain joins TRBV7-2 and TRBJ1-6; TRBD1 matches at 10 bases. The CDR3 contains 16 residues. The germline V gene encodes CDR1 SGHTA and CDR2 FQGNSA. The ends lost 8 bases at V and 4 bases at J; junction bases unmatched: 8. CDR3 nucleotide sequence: TGTGCCAGCGGGGGTGGGGGACAGGGGTATAATTCACCCCTCCACTTT. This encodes CASGGGGQGYNSPLHF.

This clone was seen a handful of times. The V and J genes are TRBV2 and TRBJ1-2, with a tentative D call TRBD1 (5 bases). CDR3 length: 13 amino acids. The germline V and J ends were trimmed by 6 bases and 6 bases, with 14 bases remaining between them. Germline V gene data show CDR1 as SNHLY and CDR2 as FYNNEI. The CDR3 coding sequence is TGTGCCAGCAGGCCAGGGAGGGTGGATGGCTACACCTTC. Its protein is CASRPGRVDGYTF.

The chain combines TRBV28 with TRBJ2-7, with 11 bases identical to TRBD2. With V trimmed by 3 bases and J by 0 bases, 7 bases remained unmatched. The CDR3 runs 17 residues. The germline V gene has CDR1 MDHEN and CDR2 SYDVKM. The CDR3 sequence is CASSFNLAGGPSYEQYF. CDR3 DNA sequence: TGTGCCAGCAGTTTCAATTTAGCGGGGGGGCCCTCCTACGAGCAGTACTTC. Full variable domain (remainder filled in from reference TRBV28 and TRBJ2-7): DVKVTQSSRYLVKRTGEKVFLECVQDMDHENMFWYRQDPGLGLRLIYFSYDVKMKEKGDIPEGYSVSREKKERFSLILESASTNQTSMYLCASSFNLAGGPSYEQYFGPGTRLTVT.

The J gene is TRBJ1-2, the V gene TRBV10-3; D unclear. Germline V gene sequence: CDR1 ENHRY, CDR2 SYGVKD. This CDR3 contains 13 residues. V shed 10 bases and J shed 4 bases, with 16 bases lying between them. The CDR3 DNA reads TGTGCCACCAAGGCGTCACAGTCCTATGGCTACACCTTC. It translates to CATKASQSYGYTF.

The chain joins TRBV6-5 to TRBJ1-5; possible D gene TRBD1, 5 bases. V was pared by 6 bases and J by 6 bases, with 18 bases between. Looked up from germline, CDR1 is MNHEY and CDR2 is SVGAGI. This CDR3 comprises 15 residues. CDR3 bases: TGTGCCAGCAGCCACAGTCCCGGGGGAGGTCAGCCCCAGCATTTT. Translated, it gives CASSHSPGGGQPQHF.

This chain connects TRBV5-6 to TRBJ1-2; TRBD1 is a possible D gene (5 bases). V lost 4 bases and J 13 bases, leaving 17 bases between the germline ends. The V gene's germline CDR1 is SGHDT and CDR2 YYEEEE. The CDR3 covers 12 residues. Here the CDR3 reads CASSPGTGVVTF. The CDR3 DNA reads TGTGCCAGCAGCCCTGGGACGGGGGTCGTCACCTTC.

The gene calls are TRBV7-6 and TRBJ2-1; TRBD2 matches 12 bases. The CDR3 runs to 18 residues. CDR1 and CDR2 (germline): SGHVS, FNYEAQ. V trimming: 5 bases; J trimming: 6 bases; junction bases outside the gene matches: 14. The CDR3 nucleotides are TGTGCCAGCAGCCCCGCTAGCGGGGGGGCCACTCGTCGCAATGAGCAGTTCTTC. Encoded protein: CASSPASGGATRRNEQFF.

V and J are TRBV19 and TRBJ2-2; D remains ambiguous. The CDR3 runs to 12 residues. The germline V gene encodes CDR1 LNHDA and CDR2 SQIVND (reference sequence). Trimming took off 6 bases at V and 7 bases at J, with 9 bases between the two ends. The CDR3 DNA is TGTGCCAGTAGCCCGGTCTTCGGGGAGCTGTTTTTT. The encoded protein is CASSPVFGELFF.

The CDR3 region is CASSLDGAGDRYTF. CDR3 in DNA: TGCGCCAGCAGCTTGGACGGGGCAGGGGATCGCTACACCTTC. V usage is TRBV5-1 and J usage is TRBJ1-2; possible D gene TRBD1, 6 bases. This CDR3 has 14 amino acids. CDR1 SGHRS and CDR2 YFSETQ come from the germline V gene. The germline V and J ends were trimmed by 0 bases and 9 bases, with 15 bases remaining between them.

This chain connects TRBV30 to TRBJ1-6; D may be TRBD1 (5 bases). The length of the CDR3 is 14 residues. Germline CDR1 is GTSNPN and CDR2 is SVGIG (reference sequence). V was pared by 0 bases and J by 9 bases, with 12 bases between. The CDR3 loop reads CAWSVLAGGSPLHF. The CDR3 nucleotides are TGTGCCTGGAGTGTCCTTGCGGGGGGTTCACCCCTCCACTTT.

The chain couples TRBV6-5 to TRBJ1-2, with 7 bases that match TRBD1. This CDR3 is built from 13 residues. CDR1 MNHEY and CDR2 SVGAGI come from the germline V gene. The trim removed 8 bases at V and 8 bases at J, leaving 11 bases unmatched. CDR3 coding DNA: TGTGCCAGCGATGTCCCAGGGGGAAGCGGCTACACCTTC. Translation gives CASDVPGGSGYTF.

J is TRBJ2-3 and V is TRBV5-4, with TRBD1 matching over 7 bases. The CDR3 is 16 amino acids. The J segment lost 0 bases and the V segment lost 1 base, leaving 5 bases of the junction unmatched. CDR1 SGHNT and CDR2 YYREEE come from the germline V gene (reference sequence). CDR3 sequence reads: CASSLIDRASTDTQYF. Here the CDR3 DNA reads TGTGCCAGCAGCTTGATCGACAGGGCTAGCACAGATACGCAGTATTTT.

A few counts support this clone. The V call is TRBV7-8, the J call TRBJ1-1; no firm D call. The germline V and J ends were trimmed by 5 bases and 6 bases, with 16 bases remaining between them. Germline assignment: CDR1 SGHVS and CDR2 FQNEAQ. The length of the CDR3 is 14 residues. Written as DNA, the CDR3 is TGTGCCAGCAGCCTCAGATTCCCGGAGGCTGAAGCTTTCTTT. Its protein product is CASSLRFPEAEAFF.

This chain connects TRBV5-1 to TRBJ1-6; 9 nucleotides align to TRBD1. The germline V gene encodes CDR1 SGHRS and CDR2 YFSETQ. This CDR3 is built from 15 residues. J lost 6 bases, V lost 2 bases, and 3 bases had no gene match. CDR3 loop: CASSLQDRGNSPLHF. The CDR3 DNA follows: TGCGCCAGCAGCTTACAGGACAGGGGTAATTCACCCCTCCACTTT.

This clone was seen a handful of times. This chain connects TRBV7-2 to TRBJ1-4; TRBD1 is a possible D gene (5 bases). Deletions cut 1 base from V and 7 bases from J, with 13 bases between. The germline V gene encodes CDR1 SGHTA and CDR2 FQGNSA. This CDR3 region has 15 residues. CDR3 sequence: CASSLDRQGGEKLFF. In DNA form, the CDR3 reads TGTGCCAGCAGCTTAGACAGGCAGGGTGGTGAAAAACTGTTTTTT. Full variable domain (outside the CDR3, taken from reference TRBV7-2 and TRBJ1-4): GAGVSQSPSNKVTEKGKDVELRCDPISGHTALYWYRQSLGQGLEFLIYFQGNSAPDKSGLPSDRFSAERTGGSVSTLTIQRTQQEDSAVYLCASSLDRQGGEKLFFGSGTQLSVL.

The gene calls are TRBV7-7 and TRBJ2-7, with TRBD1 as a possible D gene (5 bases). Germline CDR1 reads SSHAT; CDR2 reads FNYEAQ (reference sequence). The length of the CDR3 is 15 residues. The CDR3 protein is CVSSPPRREAYEQYF. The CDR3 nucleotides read TGTGTCTCGTCCCCTCCTCGCAGGGAAGCCTACGAGCAGTACTTC.

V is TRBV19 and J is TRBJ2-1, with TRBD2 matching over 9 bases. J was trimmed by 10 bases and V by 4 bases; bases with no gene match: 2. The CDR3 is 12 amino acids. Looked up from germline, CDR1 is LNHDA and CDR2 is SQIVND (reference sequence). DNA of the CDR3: TGTGCCAGTAGTACCGGACTAGCGGAGCAGTTCTTC. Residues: CASSTGLAEQFF.

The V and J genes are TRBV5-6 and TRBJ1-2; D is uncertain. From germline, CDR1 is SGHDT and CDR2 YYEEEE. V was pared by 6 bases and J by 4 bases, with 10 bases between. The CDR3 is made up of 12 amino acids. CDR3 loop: CASTGSIYGYTF. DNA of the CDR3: TGTGCCAGCACAGGCAGTATCTATGGCTACACCTTC.

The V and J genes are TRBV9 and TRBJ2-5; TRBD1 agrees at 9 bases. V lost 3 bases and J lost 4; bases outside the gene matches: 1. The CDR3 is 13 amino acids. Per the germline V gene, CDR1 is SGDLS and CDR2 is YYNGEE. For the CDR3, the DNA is TGTGCCAGCAGCGCGGACAGGGGAGAGACCCAGTACTTC. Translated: CASSADRGETQYF.

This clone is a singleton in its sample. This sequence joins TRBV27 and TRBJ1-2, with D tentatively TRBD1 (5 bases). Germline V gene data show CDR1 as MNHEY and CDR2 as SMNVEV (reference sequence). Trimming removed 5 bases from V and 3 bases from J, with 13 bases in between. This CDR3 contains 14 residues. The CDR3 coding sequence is TGTGCCAGCAGTCCCATTTGGGGGGACTATGGCTACACCTTC. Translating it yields CASSPIWGDYGYTF.

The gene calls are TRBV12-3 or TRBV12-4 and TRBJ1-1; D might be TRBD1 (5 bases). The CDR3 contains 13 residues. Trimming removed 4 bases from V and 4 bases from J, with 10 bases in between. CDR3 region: CASSSGGTTEAFF. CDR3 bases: TGTGCCAGCAGTTCGGGGGGGACCACTGAAGCTTTCTTT.

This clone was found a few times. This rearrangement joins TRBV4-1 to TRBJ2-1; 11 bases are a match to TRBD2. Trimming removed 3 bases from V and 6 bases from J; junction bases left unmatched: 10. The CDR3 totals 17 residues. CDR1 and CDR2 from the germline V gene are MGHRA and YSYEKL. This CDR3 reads CASSHNRLAGRSNEQFF. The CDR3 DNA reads TGCGCCAGCAGCCACAACAGACTAGCGGGGAGGTCCAATGAGCAGTTCTTC.